Shown below are 17 T cell receptor beta chains from a single sample sequenced in a study of cytomegalovirus exposure and HLA in healthy donors. The PCR employed 60 Vbeta primers together with 13 Jbeta primers. Sequencing used immunoSEQ multiplex PCR; TCRdb keeps in-frame clones, though not all of them. The sample lists 150,000 or so clones; 80% were seen once. The sample comprised PBMCs. The receptors were gathered from a man between 18 and 29 years old in good health and CMV-seropositive.

This chain links TRBV5-1 with TRBJ1-3; a possible D gene is TRBD1 (5 bases). This CDR3 comprises 13 residues. CDR1 and CDR2 from the germline V gene are SGHRS and YFSETQ. V lost 0 bases, J lost 9 bases, and 10 bases lay in between. In DNA form, the CDR3 reads TGCGCCAGCAGCTTGGAATCAGGGTTCACCATATATTTT. This gives the protein CASSLESGFTIYF.

The gene calls are TRBV28 and TRBJ2-3; D gene unclear. Trimming left V 2 bases short and J 1 base short, with 16 bases between. Germline V gives CDR1 MDHEN, CDR2 SYDVKM. The CDR3 runs to 17 residues. The chain's CDR3 is CASSLPPSRTGTDTQYF. In DNA, the CDR3 is TGTGCCAGCAGTTTACCCCCGTCTCGCACAGGCACAGATACGCAGTATTTT. Based on the CDR3 plus reference TRBV28 and TRBJ2-3, the full variable domain is DVKVTQSSRYLVKRTGEKVFLECVQDMDHENMFWYRQDPGLGLRLIYFSYDVKMKEKGDIPEGYSVSREKKERFSLILESASTNQTSMYLCASSLPPSRTGTDTQYFGPGTRLTVL.

The V and J genes are TRBV29-1 and TRBJ1-1; D not resolved. There are 10 residues in the CDR3. In germline, CDR1 is SQVTM, CDR2 ANQGSEA. Here the CDR3 reads CTDTSEEAFF. The CDR3 DNA is TGCACCGACACCTCCGAGGAAGCTTTCTTT.

The CDR3 sequence is CASSLEPPGLNTGELFF. The CDR3 DNA is TGCGCCAGCAGCTTGGAGCCGCCCGGGTTGAACACCGGGGAGCTGTTTTTT. The V gene is TRBV5-1, the J gene TRBJ2-2, with D hard to call. The ends were cut back, 0 bases at V and 1 base at J, with 13 bases in the middle. Germline V gives CDR1 SGHRS, CDR2 YFSETQ. The CDR3 loop spans 17 amino acids. Using reference TRBV5-1 and TRBJ2-2 for the parts outside the CDR3, the full variable domain is KAGVTQTPRYLIKTRGQQVTLSCSPISGHRSVSWYQQTPGQGLQFLFEYFSETQRNKGNFPGRFSGRQFSNSRSEMNVSTLELGDSALYLCASSLEPPGLNTGELFFGEGSRLTVL.

This clone was recorded a few times. The chain joins TRBV6-5 to TRBJ2-7, with 12 bases identical to TRBD2. V lost 0 bases and J lost 7; bases outside the gene matches: 7. CDR3 size: 16 residues. Germline V CDR1 and CDR2: MNHEY, SVGAGI. CDR3 sequence: CASSYSVRLAGDEQYF. The DNA for the CDR3 is TGTGCCAGCAGTTACTCCGTGAGACTAGCGGGAGATGAGCAGTACTTC.

V is TRBV27 and J is TRBJ2-1, with 8 bases fitting TRBD2. V was clipped by 0 bases and J by 6 bases; unmatched bases: 4. The CDR3 loop spans 15 amino acids. Germline CDR1 MNHEY, CDR2 SMNVEV (reference sequence). The CDR3 sequence: CASSLSSGNSNEQFF. Written as DNA, the CDR3 is TGTGCCAGCAGTTTATCTAGCGGGAATAGCAATGAGCAGTTCTTC.

This clone was detected only a few times. This chain uses TRBV5-1 with TRBJ2-7; a weak D match, TRBD2 (6 bases). V was shortened by 0 bases and J by 5 bases, with 9 bases between the two germline ends. This CDR3 is built from 13 residues. The germline V gene encodes CDR1 SGHRS and CDR2 YFSETQ. The CDR3 DNA reads as TGCGCCAGCAGCTTGGGACTAGTCCACGAGCAGTACTTC. Its translation is CASSLGLVHEQYF. The variable domain in full, with the rest retrieved from reference TRBV5-1 and TRBJ2-7, is KAGVTQTPRYLIKTRGQQVTLSCSPISGHRSVSWYQQTPGQGLQFLFEYFSETQRNKGNFPGRFSGRQFSNSRSEMNVSTLELGDSALYLCASSLGLVHEQYFGPGTRLTVT.

Only a few counts were recorded for this clone. The chain links TRBV5-1 to TRBJ1-2; weak D call: TRBD1 (6 bases). Germline CDR1 reads SGHRS; CDR2 reads YFSETQ. The CDR3 is 14 amino acids. V was trimmed by 0 bases and J by 8 bases, leaving 14 bases between them. CDR3 DNA: TGCGCCAGCAGCTTGGGTAGGAACCAGGGGGGCTACACCTTC. Protein product: CASSLGRNQGGYTF.

This sequence joins TRBV6-5 and TRBJ2-7; TRBD1 might be the D (5 bases). Trimming took off 6 bases at V and 3 bases at J, with 12 bases between the two ends. Per the germline V gene, CDR1 is MNHEY and CDR2 is SVGAGI. The CDR3 is 13 amino acids. The CDR3 reads CASSSDSLYEQYF. The CDR3 coding sequence is TGTGCCAGCAGCTCTGACAGCCTCTACGAGCAGTACTTC.

About this clone: Here the CDR3 omits its conserved ending phenylalanine or tryptophan, so a read error is the likely source. CDR3 coding DNA: TGCGCCAGGCCTAAATCACCCCTCCACCTT. This gives the protein CARPKSPLHL. J is TRBJ1-6 and V is TRBV10-1; unclear D gene. This CDR3 has 10 amino acids. The ends were cut back, 9 bases at V and 10 bases at J, with 7 bases in the middle. The V gene's germline CDR1 is WNHNN and CDR2 SYGVQD (reference sequence).

J is TRBJ1-5 and V is TRBV27, with a weak D call TRBD1 (5 bases). V dropped 2 bases and J dropped 1 base, with 12 bases sitting between them. There are 16 residues in the CDR3. CDR1 MNHEY and CDR2 SMNVEV come from the germline V gene (reference sequence). The CDR3 DNA reads TGTGCCAGCAGTTTAAGCAGGGCCTTAAGCAATCAGCCCCAGCATTTT. This gives the protein CASSLSRALSNQPQHF.

This clone has only one observation. The genes are TRBV6-1 and TRBJ1-1; 7 positions match TRBD1. Germline loops: CDR1 MNHNS, CDR2 SASEGT. V lost 4 bases to trimming and J lost 2 bases; unmatched junction nucleotides: 7. The CDR3 contains 15 residues. The CDR3 is CASSAAGQINTEAFF. The CDR3 nucleotides read TGTGCCAGCAGTGCCGCGGGACAGATCAACACTGAAGCTTTCTTT.

As for this clone: Because it lacks the conserved phenylalanine or tryptophan at the end, this CDR3 is likely a read error. The chain uses TRBV19 and TRBJ1-6, with D unresolved. Per the germline V gene, CDR1 is LNHDA and CDR2 is SQIVND (reference sequence). The CDR3 consists of 14 residues. V was trimmed by 3 bases and J by 0 bases, leaving 3 bases between them. The CDR3 region has the DNA TGTGCCAGTAGTATTGACTCCTATAATTCACCCCTCCACCTT. Its translation: CASSIDSYNSPLHL.

The chain recombines TRBV6-6 with TRBJ2-5; 7 positions agree with TRBD2. Germline assignment: CDR1 MNHNY and CDR2 SVGAGI (reference sequence). The CDR3 totals 16 residues. V lost 7 bases, J lost 1 base, and 12 bases stayed unmatched. CDR3 loop: CASTTGRGRAQETQYF. The CDR3 DNA reads TGTGCCAGCACAACTGGGAGGGGCCGCGCCCAAGAGACCCAGTACTTC.

The V and J genes are TRBV2 and TRBJ2-3; 11 bases agree with TRBD2. With 7 bases clipped from V and 5 bases from J, the junction kept 23 bases outside the gene matches. This CDR3 is 20 amino acids long. Looked up from germline, CDR1 is SNHLY and CDR2 is FYNNEI. The CDR3 protein is CASISGLAGGLITRGDTQYF. Written as DNA, the CDR3 is TGTGCCAGCATCTCAGGTCTAGCGGGGGGCCTCATAACGCGCGGAGATACGCAGTATTTT.

The sample holds a few counts of this clone. This rearrangement joins TRBV5-5 to TRBJ2-7; D is perhaps TRBD2 (5 bases). CDR3 length equals 12 residues. Trimming took 0 bases from V and 6 from J, leaving 7 bases between them. Germline lookup yields CDR1 SGHKS and CDR2 YYEKEE (reference sequence). DNA of the CDR3: TGTGCCAGCAGCTTGGCGGGGATCGAGCAGTACTTC. It encodes CASSLAGIEQYF.

The chain joins TRBV5-1 to TRBJ2-2; 7 nucleotides agree with TRBD1. Germline assignment: CDR1 SGHRS and CDR2 YFSETQ. J gave up 7 bases and V 1 base, and 7 bases lay outside the gene matches. CDR3 length equals 15 residues. CDR3 nucleotide sequence: TGCGCCAGCAGCTTGAAGACAGGGAGTGACGGGGAGCTGTTTTTT. This translates into CASSLKTGSDGELFF.